This T cell receptor beta chain was sequenced during a study of shared clonotypes between healthy human individuals. Study summary: Each donor had three CD4 naive, three CD4 memory, two CD8 naive and one CD8 memory plate.

A CD45RA+ naive subset and a CD45RA-negative memory subset were split from CD4+ cells. Profiling relied on immunoSEQ multiplex PCR, and the TCRdb table lists in-frame clones only, not all of them. This table has 550,000 to 850,000 clones, around 70% appearing once. The TCR originated in a woman aged 25 to 45 in good health. Sequenced: memory CD4+ T cells sorted from blood. Subset noted: CD45RA-negative fraction.

The CDR3 here is CASSSGTFGNIQYF. CDR3 DNA sequence: TGTGCCAGCAGCTCTGGGACATTTGGGAACATTCAGTACTTC. The chain links TRBV11-3 to TRBJ2-4; tentatively, D is TRBD1 (6 bases). CDR3 size: 14 residues. V was shortened by 4 bases and J by 7 bases, with 14 bases between the two germline ends. CDR1 SGHNT and CDR2 YENEEA come from the germline V gene. The variable domain in full, completed from reference TRBV11-3 and TRBJ2-4, reads EAGVVQSPRYKIIEKKQPVAFWCNPISGHNTLYWYLQNLGQGPELLIRYENEEAVDDSQLPKDRFSAERLKGVDSTLKIQPAELGDSAVYLCASSSGTFGNIQYFGAGTRLSVL.